The rows below give T cell receptor beta chains drawn from one sample of a study of blood T cell repertoires in COVID-19. The data were produced by immunoSEQ multiplex PCR, yet TCRdb's version contains in-frame clones alone and is incomplete. The table includes 190,000 or so clones, roughly 84% detected once. Sequenced material: PBMCs or T cells enriched from blood (not recorded which). The receptors were sampled from a man in his forties who had recovered from COVID-19. CDR3s leave out the opening cysteine and the closing phenylalanine or tryptophan. A row's size may be missing; if present it is once, few, many or a size class.

clone_size v_call cdr3_aa
few TRBV19 ASSIGRISNQPQH
NA TRBV27 ASSLTGVSNQPQH
NA TRBV3-1/TRBV3-2 ASSRSRDRVGFSSYNSPLH
once TRBV7-2 ASSRTGGDNSPLH
NA TRBV6-5 ASRRDTGSWSEAF
NA TRBV18 ASSPRQGVYEQY
NA TRBV28 ASSSTGQGIVVQVTEAF
NA TRBV4-3 ASSHSTGTGFGGYT
NA TRBV24-1 ATSDSRSRRDPRGNTIY
NA TRBV6-5 ASSYSGQGTGNTIY
few TRBV5-6 ASSWGIGETQY
NA TRBV5-8 ASFESNYGYT
NA TRBV28 ASSLLAGFNQPQH
NA TRBV5-4 ASSLGGVALTDTQY
NA TRBV6-2/TRBV6-3 ASRPWARETQY
NA TRBV6-6 ASSDETGWNQPQH
NA TRBV6-1 ASSEADRGSNTEAF
few TRBV5-6 ASSIDRDTEAF
NA TRBV19 ASSRDSLYYEQY
NA TRBV7-8 ASSLEVGKPEGDTQY
once TRBV2 ASKRDRTNQPQH
NA TRBV11-2 ASSLTGAEGYT
NA TRBV6-1 ASSDSGTLTGELF
NA TRBV15 ATSRGQGPEAF
few TRBV29-1 SVVGQEINTEAF
NA TRBV7-9 ASSRTGGSTGDTQY
NA TRBV5-4 ASSDGTGDQPQH
NA TRBV1 TSSQVIGQPYGYT
NA TRBV5-1 ASRMTSGGYQETQY
NA TRBV4-1 ASSLDFGTESNENQPQH
NA TRBV13 ASSSGLFGNTEAF
NA TRBV9 ASSVGGGGNSPLH
NA TRBV4-1 ASSQGGQGNQPQH
NA TRBV5-4 ASSSGGISGYT
NA TRBV7-2 ASSLGTGGPYEQY
once TRBV12-3/TRBV12-4 ASSFSRDTQY
NA TRBV12-3/TRBV12-4 ASSTTGDSPLH
NA TRBV29-1 SVYGQANTEAF
once TRBV5-1 ASSRAGIRTYEQY
NA TRBV24-1 ATSDRVTGEAF
NA TRBV21-1 ASSGSGENGTYEQY
NA TRBV7-2 ASSLGPMTGGEGLEQY
NA TRBV6-1 ASSEHRGGWVGYT
NA TRBV2 ATSGTANLNSYEQY
NA TRBV13 ASSSIVGLEAF
few TRBV19 ASSISPGLGRANVLT
NA TRBV24-1 ATSDLHSDTGELF
NA TRBV6-5 ASSRRTGNTIY
NA TRBV5-6 ASSLEGGSIPQH
NA TRBV6-1 ASSETTGYGYT
NA TRBV5-5 ASSLPGEGETQY
NA TRBV19 ASMHRGPTEAF
NA TRBV6-2/TRBV6-3 ASSFPYGYT
NA TRBV3-1/TRBV3-2 ASSTTISAGLAYNEQF
few TRBV7-3 ASSDLAGAYNEQF